Presented here are 11 T cell receptor beta chains from one specimen sequenced in a study of early T cells in non-severe SARS-CoV-2 infection. Each CDR3 protein gets one entry after TCRdb re-called the 5' RACE reads with MiXCR. The data hold some 66,000 distinct CDR3 sequences, with 13% observed a single time. Source material: whole blood. These TCRs come from an adult who was a healthcare worker with PCR-confirmed SARS-CoV-2 infection or an uninfected control (not recorded which).

This clonotype was observed at least ten times. The chain carries TRBV4-2 and TRBJ1-2, with 7 bases identical to TRBD1. Germline values: CDR1 LGHNA, CDR2 YNFKEQ. V trimming: 2 bases; J trimming: 2 bases; junction bases outside the gene matches: 8. This CDR3 contains 16 residues. As DNA, the CDR3 is TGTGCCAGCAGCCAACAAACAGGGGAGATCAACTATGGCTACACCTTC. Protein product: CASSQQTGEINYGYTF.

The gene calls are TRBV18 and TRBJ2-3, with D possibly matching TRBD1 (6 bases). V was shortened by 2 bases and J by 3 bases, with 9 bases between the two germline ends. CDR3 length: 14 amino acids. Germline assignment: CDR1 KGHSH and CDR2 LQKENI. The CDR3 nucleotides read TGTGCCAGCTCACCAGAGACAGGTACAGATACGCAGTATTTT. This translates into CASSPETGTDTQYF. Using reference TRBV18 and TRBJ2-3 for the parts outside the CDR3, the full variable domain is NAGVMQNPRHLVRRRGQEARLRCSPMKGHSHVYWYRQLPEEGLKFMVYLQKENIIDESGMPKERFSAEFPKEGPSILRIQQVVRGDSAAYFCASSPETGTDTQYFGPGTRLTVL.

The V call is TRBV6-1, the J call TRBJ2-1, with D perhaps matching TRBD1 (5 bases). V was shortened by 6 bases and J by 3 bases, with 15 bases between the two germline ends. CDR1 is MNHNS, CDR2 SASEGT, per germline. The CDR3 spans 15 residues. CDR3 sequence: CASSDDVRGYNEQFF. CDR3 in DNA: TGTGCCAGCAGCGACGACGTTAGGGGCTACAATGAGCAGTTCTTC.

In its sample, this clonotype was seen many times. The gene calls are TRBV5-6 and TRBJ2-2, with D possibly TRBD1 on 5 matching bases. V lost 4 bases and J 3 bases, leaving 10 bases between the germline ends. Germline V CDR1 and CDR2: SGHDT, YYEEEE. This CDR3 is 14 amino acids long. CDR3 residues: CASSPAGHTGELFF. CDR3 bases: TGTGCCAGCAGCCCGGCAGGGCACACCGGGGAGCTGTTTTTT.

The chain has TRBV20-1 and TRBJ2-7; 7 bases map to TRBD1. V dropped 3 bases and J dropped 3; count of bases not matched to a gene: 2. From germline, CDR1 is DFQATT and CDR2 SNEGSKA (reference sequence). The CDR3 runs 12 residues. Written as DNA, the CDR3 is TGCAGTGCTAGGGGACAGTACTACGAGCAGTACTTC. It yields the protein CSARGQYYEQYF.

This clonotype was counted many times. CDR3 in amino acids: CASSPQGSALEQYF. CDR3 in DNA: TGTGCCAGCAGCCCCCAGGGCTCAGCTCTCGAGCAGTACTTC. The gene calls are TRBV9 and TRBJ2-7; TRBD1 might be the D (5 bases). This CDR3 is 14 amino acids long. Trimming took off 4 bases at V and 6 bases at J, with 17 bases between the two ends. Germline V gene data show CDR1 as SGDLS and CDR2 as YYNGEE. The variable domain in full, completed from reference TRBV9 and TRBJ2-7, reads DSGVTQTPKHLITATGQRVTLRCSPRSGDLSVYWYQQSLDQGLQFLIQYYNGEERAKGNILERFSAQQFPDLHSELNLSSLELGDSALYFCASSPQGSALEQYFGPGTRLTVT.

This clonotype was recorded many times. The chain carries TRBV20-1 and TRBJ2-3; the D gene is possibly TRBD2 (5 bases). The CDR3 contains 17 residues. Trimming left V 4 bases short and J 9 bases short, with 29 bases between. Germline lookup yields CDR1 DFQATT and CDR2 SNEGSKA (reference sequence). The CDR3 DNA reads as TGCAGTGCTATGCCGGGAAAATGGACCCCCGGTGGATTAACGCAGTATTTT. Protein product: CSAMPGKWTPGGLTQYF.

This clonotype was found many times. This chain uses TRBV28 with TRBJ2-7; 7 bases align to TRBD1. The V gene end was trimmed by 7 bases and the J gene end by 0 bases; junction bases not matched to a gene: 6. Looked up from germline, CDR1 is MDHEN and CDR2 is SYDVKM. The CDR3 spans 14 residues. The CDR3 is CASISGQSSYEQYF. CDR3 sequence (DNA): TGTGCCAGCATTTCGGGACAGAGCTCCTACGAGCAGTACTTC.

In this sample, this clonotype turned up many times. This chain connects TRBV5-4 to TRBJ2-7, with D hard to call. V lost 2 bases to trimming and J lost 2 bases, with 8 bases between them. This CDR3 spans 13 amino acids. From germline, CDR1 is SGHNT and CDR2 YYREEE (reference sequence). CDR3 sequence: CASSFFGPYEQYF. The CDR3 coding sequence is TGTGCCAGCAGCTTCTTCGGACCCTACGAGCAGTACTTC.

V and J are TRBV7-2 and TRBJ2-7; 10 bases are a match to TRBD2. Germline loops: CDR1 SGHTA, CDR2 FQGNSA. The CDR3 runs to 14 residues. J gave up 7 bases and V 3 bases, and 6 bases lay outside the gene matches. CDR3: CASSFSSGSGEQYF. CDR3 nucleotide sequence: TGTGCCAGCAGCTTTTCTAGCGGGAGTGGGGAGCAGTACTTC.

This clonotype was observed a handful of times. This sequence joins TRBV29-1 and TRBJ1-1; D unclear. The V gene lost 6 bases and the J gene lost 11 bases, with 16 bases spanning the gap. Germline V lookup: CDR1 SQVTM, CDR2 ANQGSEA. The CDR3 runs 11 residues. The CDR3 loop reads CSVPIGMWAFF. The CDR3 coding sequence is TGCAGCGTCCCAATAGGGATGTGGGCTTTCTTT.